This TCR beta chain derives from a study of regulatory T cells in long-lasting Graves disease. Study-wide findings and caveats: Persistent disease was characterized by preferential usage of TRBV28, TRBJ1-2 and TRBJ2-5.

The germline CDR1 and CDR2 sequences are SGHTA and FQGNSA. V gave up 3 bases and J gave up 3 bases; unmatched junction bases: 10. The CDR3 is 17 residues long. The sample's time point: newly diagnosed GD, antithyroid drugs for less than 3 months. From PBMCs, RNA was extracted and then used to make the TCR library. There are many counts of this clonotype. The antigen is undetermined. In building TCR beta libraries, iRepertoire HTBI primers were used together with Arm-PCR of CDR3 regions. TCRdb re-called the multiplex PCR reads through MiXCR, storing one row per CDR3 protein. The table has about 440,000 distinct CDR3 sequences, 16% seen once. The sample was also linked to a second study, of T cells in Graves' hyperthyroidism and ophthalmopathy. That source notes: Hyperthyroidism had been newly diagnosed in patients aged 18 to 65, and its duration was under 2 months. Clonotypes that were expanded in thyroid above 0.001 mostly appeared in blood too.

The sequences come from peripheral blood mononuclear cells (PBMCs), collected at new diagnosis, from a patient treated with antithyroid drugs. This receptor was identified in a woman in her twenties or thirties with Graves disease. The rearrangement joins TRBV7-2 to TRBJ2-3, with TRBD1 matching 9 bases. The CDR3 region is CASSFGQGSFGTDTQYF. CDR3 nucleotides: TGTGCCAGCAGCTTCGGACAGGGGAGTTTCGGAACAGATACGCAGTATTTT.